This T cell receptor beta chain was sequenced for a study of control samples from healthy donors and cancer patients. Assay: immunoSEQ multiplex PCR; the TCRdb copy retains only in-frame clones and omits some. Counted here are 180,000 or so clones, 90% to 95% occurring once; the ten biggest clones make up less than 1.6%. Per the germline V gene, CDR1 is MNHEY and CDR2 is SMNVEV (reference sequence). This CDR3 comprises 12 residues. The ends were cut back, 2 bases at V and 5 bases at J, with 6 bases in the middle. This receptor was taken from a young woman in good health. The sequenced material came from blood. V and J are TRBV27 and TRBJ1-1; unclear D gene. DNA for the CDR3: TGTGCCAGCAGTTTAAGAGGGACTGAAGCTTTCTTT. It translates to CASSLRGTEAFF.